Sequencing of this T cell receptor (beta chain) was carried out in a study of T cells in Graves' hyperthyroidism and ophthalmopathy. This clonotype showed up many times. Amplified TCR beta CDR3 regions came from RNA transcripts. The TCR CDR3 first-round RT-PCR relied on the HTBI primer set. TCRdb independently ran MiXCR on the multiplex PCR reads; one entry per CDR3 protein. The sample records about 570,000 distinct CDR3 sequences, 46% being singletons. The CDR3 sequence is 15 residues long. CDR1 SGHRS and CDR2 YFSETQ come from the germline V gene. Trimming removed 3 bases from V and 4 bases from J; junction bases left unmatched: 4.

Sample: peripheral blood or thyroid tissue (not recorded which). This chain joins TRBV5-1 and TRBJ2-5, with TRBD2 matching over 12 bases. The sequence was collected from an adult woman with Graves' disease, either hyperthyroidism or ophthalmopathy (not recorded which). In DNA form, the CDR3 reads TGCGCCAGCAGCTCCACGACTAGCGGGAGAGAGACCCAGTACTTC. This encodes CASSSTTSGRETQYF.